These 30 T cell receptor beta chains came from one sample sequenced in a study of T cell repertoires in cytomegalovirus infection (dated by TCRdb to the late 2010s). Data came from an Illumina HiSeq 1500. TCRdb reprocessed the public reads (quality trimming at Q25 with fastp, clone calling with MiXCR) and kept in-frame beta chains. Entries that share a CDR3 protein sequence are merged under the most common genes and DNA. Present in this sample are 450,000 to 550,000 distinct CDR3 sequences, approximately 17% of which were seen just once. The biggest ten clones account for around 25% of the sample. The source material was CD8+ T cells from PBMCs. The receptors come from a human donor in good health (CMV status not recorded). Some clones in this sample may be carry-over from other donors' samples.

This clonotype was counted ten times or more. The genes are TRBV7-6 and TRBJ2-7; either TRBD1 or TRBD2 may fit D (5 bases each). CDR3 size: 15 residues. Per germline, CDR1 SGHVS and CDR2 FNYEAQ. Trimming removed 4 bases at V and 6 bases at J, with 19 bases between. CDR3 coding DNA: TGTGCCAGCAGCTCGACCGGGACGTGGGTCGGCGAGCAGTACTTC. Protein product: CASSSTGTWVGEQYF.

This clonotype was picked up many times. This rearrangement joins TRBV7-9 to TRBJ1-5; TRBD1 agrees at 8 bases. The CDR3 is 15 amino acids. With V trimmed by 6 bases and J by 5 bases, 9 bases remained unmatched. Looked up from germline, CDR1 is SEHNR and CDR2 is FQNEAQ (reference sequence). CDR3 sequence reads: CASSSEGQGYQPQHF. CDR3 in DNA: TGTGCCAGCAGTTCCGAAGGACAGGGATATCAGCCCCAGCATTTT.

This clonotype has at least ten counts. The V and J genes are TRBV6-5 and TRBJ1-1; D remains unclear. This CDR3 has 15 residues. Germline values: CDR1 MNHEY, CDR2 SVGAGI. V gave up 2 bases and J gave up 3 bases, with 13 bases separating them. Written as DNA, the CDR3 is TGTGCCAGCAGTTACAGGGCCCCAAGGGACACTGAAGCTTTCTTT. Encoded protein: CASSYRAPRDTEAFF.

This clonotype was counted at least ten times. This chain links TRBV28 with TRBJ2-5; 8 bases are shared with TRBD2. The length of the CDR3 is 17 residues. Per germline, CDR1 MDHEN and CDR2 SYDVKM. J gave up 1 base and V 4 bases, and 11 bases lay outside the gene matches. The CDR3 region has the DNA TGTGCCAGCAGTTCCCGACTAGCGAGTGGGGTCCAAGAGACCCAGTACTTC. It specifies CASSSRLASGVQETQYF.

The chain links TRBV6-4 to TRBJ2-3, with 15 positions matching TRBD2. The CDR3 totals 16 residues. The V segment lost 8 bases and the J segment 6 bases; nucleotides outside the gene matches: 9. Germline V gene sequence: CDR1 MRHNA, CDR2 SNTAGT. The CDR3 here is CASSFSGTSGGDTQYF. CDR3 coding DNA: TGTGCCAGCTCCTTCTCCGGGACTAGCGGGGGGGATACGCAGTATTTT.

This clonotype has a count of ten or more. The CDR3 here is CASSYSSRQNQPQHF. CDR3 sequence (DNA): TGTGCCAGCAGTTACTCGTCCCGGCAGAATCAGCCCCAGCATTTT. The chain is built from TRBV6-5 and TRBJ1-5; D remains ambiguous. This CDR3 is built from 15 residues. Germline assignment: CDR1 MNHEY and CDR2 SVGAGI. Trimming took 0 bases from V and 4 from J, leaving 10 bases between them.

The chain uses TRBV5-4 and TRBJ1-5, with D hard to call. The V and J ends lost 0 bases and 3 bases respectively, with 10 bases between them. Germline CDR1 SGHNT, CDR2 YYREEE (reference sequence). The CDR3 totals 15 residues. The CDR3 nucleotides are TGTGCCAGCAGCTTGGAAGGTAGAGCCAATCAGCCCCAGCATTTT. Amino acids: CASSLEGRANQPQHF.

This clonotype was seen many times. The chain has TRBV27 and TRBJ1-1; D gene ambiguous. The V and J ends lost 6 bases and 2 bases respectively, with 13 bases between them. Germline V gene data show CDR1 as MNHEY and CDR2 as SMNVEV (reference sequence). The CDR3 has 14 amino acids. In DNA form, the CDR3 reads TGTGCCAGCAGCTTAAGCTCCGGTAACACTGAAGCTTTCTTT. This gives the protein CASSLSSGNTEAFF.

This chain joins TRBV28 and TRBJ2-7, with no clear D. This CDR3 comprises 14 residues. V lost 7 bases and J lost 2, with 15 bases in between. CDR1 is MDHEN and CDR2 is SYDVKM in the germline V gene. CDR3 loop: CASMSERATYEQYF. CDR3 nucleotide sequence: TGTGCCAGCATGTCCGAGAGAGCGACCTACGAGCAGTACTTC. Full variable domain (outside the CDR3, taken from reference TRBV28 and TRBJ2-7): DVKVTQSSRYLVKRTGEKVFLECVQDMDHENMFWYRQDPGLGLRLIYFSYDVKMKEKGDIPEGYSVSREKKERFSLILESASTNQTSMYLCASMSERATYEQYFGPGTRLTVT.

The CDR3 loop is CSARGLRDTYEQYF. The CDR3 DNA follows: TGCAGTGCTAGGGGTTTGCGGGACACCTACGAGCAGTACTTC. The chain couples TRBV20-1 to TRBJ2-7, with D possibly called TRBD1 or TRBD2 (6 bases each). Germline CDR1 and CDR2: DFQATT and SNEGSKA (reference sequence). The CDR3 contains 14 residues. The V and J ends lost 3 bases and 2 bases respectively, with 14 bases between them.

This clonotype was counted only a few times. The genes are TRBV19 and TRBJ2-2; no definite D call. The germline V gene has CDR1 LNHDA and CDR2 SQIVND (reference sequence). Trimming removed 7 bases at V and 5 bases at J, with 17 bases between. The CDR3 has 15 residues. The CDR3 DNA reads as TGTGCCAGTACTCGCCCCGGAGAGTGGACCGGGGAGCTGTTTTTT. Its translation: CASTRPGEWTGELFF.

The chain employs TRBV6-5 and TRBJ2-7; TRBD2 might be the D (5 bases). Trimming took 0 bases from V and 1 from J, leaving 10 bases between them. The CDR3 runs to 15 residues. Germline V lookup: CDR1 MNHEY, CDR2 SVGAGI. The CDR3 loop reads CASSYSVAQSYEQYF. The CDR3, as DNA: TGTGCCAGCAGTTACTCTGTAGCGCAATCCTACGAGCAGTACTTC.

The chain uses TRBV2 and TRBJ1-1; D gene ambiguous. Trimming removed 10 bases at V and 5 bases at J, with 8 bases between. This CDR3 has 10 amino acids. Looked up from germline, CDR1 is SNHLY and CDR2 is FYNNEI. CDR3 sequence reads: CAIHRTEAFF. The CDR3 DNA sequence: TGTGCCATACATCGGACTGAAGCTTTCTTT. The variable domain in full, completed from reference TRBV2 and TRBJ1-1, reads EPEVTQTPSHQVTQMGQEVILRCVPISNHLYFYWYRQILGQKVEFLVSFYNNEISEKSEIFDDQFSVERPDGSNFTLKIRSTKLEDSAMYFCAIHRTEAFFGQGTRLTVV.

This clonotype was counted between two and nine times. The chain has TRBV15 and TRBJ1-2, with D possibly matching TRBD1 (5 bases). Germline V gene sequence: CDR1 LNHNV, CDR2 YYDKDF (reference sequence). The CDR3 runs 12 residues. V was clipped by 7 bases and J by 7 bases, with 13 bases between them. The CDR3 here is CATISPQGGYTF. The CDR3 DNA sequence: TGTGCCACCATAAGTCCTCAGGGTGGCTACACCTTC.

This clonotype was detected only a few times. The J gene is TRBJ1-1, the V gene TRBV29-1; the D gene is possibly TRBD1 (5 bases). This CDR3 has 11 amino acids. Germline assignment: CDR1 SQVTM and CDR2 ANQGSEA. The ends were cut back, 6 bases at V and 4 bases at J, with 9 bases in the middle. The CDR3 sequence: CSVAGLTEAFF. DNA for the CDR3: TGCAGCGTCGCAGGGCTCACTGAAGCTTTCTTT.

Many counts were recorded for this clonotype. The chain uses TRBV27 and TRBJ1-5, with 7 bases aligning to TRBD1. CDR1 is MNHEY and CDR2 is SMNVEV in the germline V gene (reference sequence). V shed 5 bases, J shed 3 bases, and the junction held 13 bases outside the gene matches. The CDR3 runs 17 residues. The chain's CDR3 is CASSPTPEDRYNQPQHF. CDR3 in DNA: TGTGCCAGCAGTCCGACCCCAGAGGACAGGTACAATCAGCCCCAGCATTTT.

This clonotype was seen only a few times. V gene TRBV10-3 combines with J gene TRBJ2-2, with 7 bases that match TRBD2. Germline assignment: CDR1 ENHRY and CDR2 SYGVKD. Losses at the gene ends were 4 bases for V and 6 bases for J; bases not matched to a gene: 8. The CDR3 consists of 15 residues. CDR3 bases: TGTGCCATCAGTGGGGAGGGGCTTATCTCCGGGGAGCTGTTTTTT. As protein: CAISGEGLISGELFF.

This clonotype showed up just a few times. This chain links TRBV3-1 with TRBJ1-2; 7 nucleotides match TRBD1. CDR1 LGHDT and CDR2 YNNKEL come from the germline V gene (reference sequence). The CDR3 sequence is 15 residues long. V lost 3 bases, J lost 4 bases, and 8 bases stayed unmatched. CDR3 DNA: TGTGCCAGCAGCCAGACCCGGGACAGCCTCTATGGCTACACCTTC. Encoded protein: CASSQTRDSLYGYTF.

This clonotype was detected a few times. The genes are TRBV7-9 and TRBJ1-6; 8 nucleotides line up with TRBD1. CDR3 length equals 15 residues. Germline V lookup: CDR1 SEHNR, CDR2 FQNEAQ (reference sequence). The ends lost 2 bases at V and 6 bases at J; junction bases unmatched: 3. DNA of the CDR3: TGTGCCAGCAGCTTACAGGGGGCAGGTAATTCACCCCTCCACTTT. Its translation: CASSLQGAGNSPLHF.

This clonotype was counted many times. This CDR3 reads CASAVLGEQETQYF. Here the CDR3 DNA reads TGCGCCAGCGCCGTCTTGGGGGAGCAAGAGACCCAGTACTTC. The V call is TRBV4-1, the J call TRBJ2-5; D possibly uses TRBD1 or TRBD2 (5 bases each). Per the germline V gene, CDR1 is MGHRA and CDR2 is YSYEKL. V lost 8 bases and J 2 bases, leaving 15 bases between the germline ends. This CDR3 region has 14 residues.

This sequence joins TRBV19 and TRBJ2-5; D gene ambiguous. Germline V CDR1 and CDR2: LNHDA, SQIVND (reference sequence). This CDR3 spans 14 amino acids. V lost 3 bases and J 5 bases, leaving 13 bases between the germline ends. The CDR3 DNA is TGTGCCAGTAGTATTAAAGGGATTGAGGAGACCCAGTACTTC. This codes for CASSIKGIEETQYF.

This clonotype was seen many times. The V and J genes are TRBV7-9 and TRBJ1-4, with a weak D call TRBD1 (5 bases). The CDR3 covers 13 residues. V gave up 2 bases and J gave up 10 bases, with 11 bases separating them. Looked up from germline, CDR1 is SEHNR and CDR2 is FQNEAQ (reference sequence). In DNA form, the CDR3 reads TGTGCCAGCAGCTTACTGATGGGGGGAAAACTGTTTTTT. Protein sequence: CASSLLMGGKLFF.

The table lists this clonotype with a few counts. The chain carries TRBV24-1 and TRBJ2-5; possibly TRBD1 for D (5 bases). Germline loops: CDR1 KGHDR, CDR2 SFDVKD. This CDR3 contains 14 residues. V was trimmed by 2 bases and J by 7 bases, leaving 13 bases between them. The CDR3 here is CATSDSYRLGTQYF. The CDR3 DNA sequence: TGTGCCACCAGTGATTCCTACAGGTTGGGGACCCAGTACTTC.

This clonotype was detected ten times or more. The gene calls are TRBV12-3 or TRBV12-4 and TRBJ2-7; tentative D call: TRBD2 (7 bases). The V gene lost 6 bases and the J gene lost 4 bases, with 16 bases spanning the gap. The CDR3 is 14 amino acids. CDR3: CASRWSGGRYEQYF. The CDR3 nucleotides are TGTGCCAGCAGATGGTCGGGGGGCAGGTACGAGCAGTACTTC.

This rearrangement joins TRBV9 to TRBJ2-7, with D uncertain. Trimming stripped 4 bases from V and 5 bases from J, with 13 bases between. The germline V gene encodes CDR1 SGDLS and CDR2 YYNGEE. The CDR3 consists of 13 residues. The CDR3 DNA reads TGTGCCAGCAGCTCTCCGGACGTGCACGAGCAGTACTTC. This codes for CASSSPDVHEQYF.

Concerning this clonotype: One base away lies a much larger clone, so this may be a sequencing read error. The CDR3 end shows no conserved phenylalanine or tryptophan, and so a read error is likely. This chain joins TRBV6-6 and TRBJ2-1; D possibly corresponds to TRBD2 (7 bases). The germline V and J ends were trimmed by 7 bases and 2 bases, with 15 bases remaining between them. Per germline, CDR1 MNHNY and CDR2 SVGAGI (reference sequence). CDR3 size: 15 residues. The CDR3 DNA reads TGTGCCAGCATTGGGGCGGGGGCCCCCTACAATGAGCAGTTCTTA. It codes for CASIGAGAPYNEQFL.

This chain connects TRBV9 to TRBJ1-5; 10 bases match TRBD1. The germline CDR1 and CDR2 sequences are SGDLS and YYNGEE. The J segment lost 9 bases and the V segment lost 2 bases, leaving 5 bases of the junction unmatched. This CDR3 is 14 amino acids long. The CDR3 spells CASSVGGQGRPQHF. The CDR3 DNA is TGTGCCAGCAGCGTGGGGGGACAGGGGAGGCCCCAGCATTTT.

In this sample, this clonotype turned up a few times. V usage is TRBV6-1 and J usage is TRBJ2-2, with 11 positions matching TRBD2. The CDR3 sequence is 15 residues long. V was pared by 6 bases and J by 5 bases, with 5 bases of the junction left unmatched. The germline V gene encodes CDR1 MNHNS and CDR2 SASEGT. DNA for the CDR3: TGTGCCAGCAGATTTAGCGGGAGGGGTACCGGGGAGCTGTTTTTT. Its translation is CASRFSGRGTGELFF.

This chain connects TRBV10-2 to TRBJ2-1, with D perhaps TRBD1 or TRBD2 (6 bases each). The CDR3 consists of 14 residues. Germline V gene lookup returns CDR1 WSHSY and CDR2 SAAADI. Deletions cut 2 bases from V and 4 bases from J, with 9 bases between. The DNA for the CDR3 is TGCGCCAGCAGTGAGCGGGGGCCATACAATGAGCAGTTCTTC. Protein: CASSERGPYNEQFF.

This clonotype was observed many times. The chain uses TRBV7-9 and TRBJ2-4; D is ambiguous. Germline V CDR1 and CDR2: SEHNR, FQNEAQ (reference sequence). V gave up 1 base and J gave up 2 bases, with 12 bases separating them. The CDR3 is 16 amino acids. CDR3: CASSLGVWQPKNIQYF. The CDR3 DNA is TGTGCCAGCAGCTTAGGGGTATGGCAGCCCAAAAACATTCAGTACTTC.